These 10 T cell receptor beta chains came from one sample sequenced in a study of blood T cell repertoires in COVID-19. Repertoires were generated with immunoSEQ multiplex PCR, while TCRdb's copy carries only in-frame clones and drops some. The sample contains around 230,000 clones, around 80% of which appear only once. The sequenced sample was peripheral blood. The receptors stem from a woman between 45 and 65 years old with acute or convalescent COVID-19.

The rearrangement links TRBV7-3 to TRBJ2-2, with 9 nucleotides matching TRBD2. J was trimmed by 4 bases and V by 5 bases; bases with no gene match: 5. Germline CDR1 is SGHTA and CDR2 is FQGTGA. This CDR3 has 15 amino acids. For the CDR3, the DNA is TGTGCCAGCAGCCCCGTGACTAGCGGCACCGGGGAGCTGTTTTTT. This encodes CASSPVTSGTGELFF.

The CDR3 region is CSVEVGGREKLFF. Here the CDR3 DNA reads TGCAGCGTTGAAGTAGGGGGCAGGGAAAAACTGTTTTTT. This rearrangement joins TRBV29-1 to TRBJ1-4; 7 bases match TRBD1. This CDR3 region has 13 residues. Germline V gene sequence: CDR1 SQVTM, CDR2 ANQGSEA. V gave up 1 base and J gave up 8 bases; unmatched junction bases: 4.

The rearrangement joins TRBV24-1 to TRBJ2-7; D is ambiguous. The CDR3 sequence is 16 residues long. Germline values: CDR1 KGHDR, CDR2 SFDVKD. The V gene lost 2 bases and the J gene lost 6 bases, with 19 bases spanning the gap. CDR3: CATSDSRTRDSPEQYF. DNA for the CDR3: TGTGCCACCAGTGATTCACGCACCCGAGATTCACCCGAGCAGTACTTC.

This clone was counted a single time. The chain recombines TRBV9 with TRBJ2-1, with D tentatively TRBD2 (5 bases). The CDR3 loop spans 13 amino acids. V was trimmed by 4 bases and J by 7 bases, leaving 12 bases between them. From germline, CDR1 is SGDLS and CDR2 YYNGEE. Here the CDR3 reads CASSSSRGNEQFF. CDR3 sequence (DNA): TGTGCCAGCAGCTCCAGCCGGGGAAATGAGCAGTTCTTC.

This rearrangement joins TRBV29-1 to TRBJ2-7; TRBD1 matches 9 bases. Germline assignment: CDR1 SQVTM and CDR2 ANQGSEA. Trimming cost V 4 bases and J 6 bases; bases outside gene matches: 10. The CDR3 length is 14 residues. The CDR3 region has the DNA TGCAGCGTTGGTTTTGGGACAGGGACAACCGAGCAGTACTTC. This translates into CSVGFGTGTTEQYF.

A note on this clone: The sample contains more than one DNA sequence encoding this CDR3. CDR3 in DNA: TGCGCCAGCAGCTTGGAAGGGGCAAACACTGAAGCTTTCTTT. Amino acid sequence: CASSLEGANTEAFF. The gene calls are TRBV5-1 and TRBJ1-1; D might be TRBD1 (5 bases). Germline V lookup: CDR1 SGHRS, CDR2 YFSETQ. V was cut by 0 bases and J by 2 bases, with 8 bases left in between. The CDR3 is 14 residues long.

The chain has TRBV7-6 and TRBJ2-1; possible D gene TRBD2, 5 bases. Germline V gene sequence: CDR1 SGHVS, CDR2 FNYEAQ. This CDR3 has 16 amino acids. Trimming cost V 5 bases and J 8 bases, with 22 bases left between them. The CDR3 sequence is CASSPIGLAEGYEQFF. The CDR3 coding sequence is TGTGCCAGCAGCCCAATCGGGCTAGCAGAAGGCTATGAGCAGTTCTTC.

The chain employs TRBV5-4 and TRBJ1-1; tentatively, D is TRBD1 (5 bases). The V gene lost 0 bases and the J gene lost 4 bases, with 10 bases spanning the gap. This CDR3 contains 14 residues. From germline, CDR1 is SGHNT and CDR2 YYREEE (reference sequence). CDR3 sequence: CASSLVGGGTEAFF. CDR3 bases: TGTGCCAGCAGCTTGGTTGGCGGGGGCACTGAAGCTTTCTTT.

This chain connects TRBV6-5 to TRBJ2-3; no clear D. Germline loops: CDR1 MNHEY, CDR2 SVGAGI. Trimming took off 7 bases at V and 1 base at J, with 12 bases between the two ends. The CDR3 totals 14 residues. The CDR3 bases are TGTGCCAGCAATTCTAATACAGGCACAGATACGCAGTATTTT. Its translation is CASNSNTGTDTQYF.

The table lists this clone with a count of one. The rearrangement uses TRBV4-2 and TRBJ2-3, with 10 bases aligning to TRBD1. CDR3 length: 16 amino acids. Trimming removed 4 bases from V and 5 bases from J; junction bases left unmatched: 9. Germline loops: CDR1 LGHNA, CDR2 YNFKEQ. The chain's CDR3 is CASSLRMDRGIDTQYF. DNA for the CDR3: TGTGCCAGCAGCCTAAGGATGGACAGGGGGATAGATACGCAGTATTTT.